The rows below give T cell receptor beta chains drawn from one sample of a study of OX40 agonist ivuxolimab in advanced cancers. TCRdb keeps only in-frame clones here, not all; method: immunoSEQ multiplex PCR. The sample holds 70,000 or so clones, 80% to 90% seen once. Sequencing was performed on CD4+ or CD8+ T cells sorted from blood, taken in a trial of the OX40 agonist ivuxolimab. The receptors derive from an adult with an advanced solid tumor such as melanoma, head and neck, liver or kidney cancer. Each CDR3 is given with its conserved first and last residue. The D gene is left open where the match is weak. A row's size may be missing; if present it is once, few, many or a size class.

D	V	size	J	length	CDR3	DNA
TRBD1	TRBV6-5	-	TRBJ2-7	15	CASSYAGGAEGEQYF	TGTGCCAGCAGTTATGCAGGGGGCGCAGAGGGCGAGCAGTACTTC
-	TRBV11-1	-	TRBJ2-3	13	CASSRDRRDTQYF	TGTGCCAGCAGCCGGGACCGAAGGGATACGCAGTATTTT
TRBD1	TRBV6-1	-	TRBJ1-2	15	CASSKNQGVNYGYTF	TGTGCCAGCAGTAAAAATCAGGGGGTGAACTATGGCTACACCTTC
-	TRBV10-3	-	TRBJ2-7	16	CAISESLQGGTYEQYF	TGTGCCATCAGTGAGTCCTTACAGGGGGGGACCTACGAGCAGTACTTC
-	TRBV4-2	-	TRBJ1-2	15	CASSLVGLVEYGYTF	TGTGCCAGCAGCTTGGTTGGATTGGTAGAATATGGCTACACCTTC
-	TRBV28	-	TRBJ1-1	14	CASSLLGLAPEAFF	TGTGCCAGCAGTTTATTAGGGCTCGCTCCTGAAGCTTTCTTT
-	TRBV6-1	-	TRBJ1-2	11	CATTANYGYTF	TGTGCCACCACAGCTAACTATGGCTACACCTTC
-	TRBV7-9	-	TRBJ2-5	12	CASSFAEETQYF	TGTGCCAGCAGCTTCGCAGAAGAGACCCAGTACTTC
-	TRBV18	-	TRBJ1-5	13	CASSPNSNQPQHF	TGTGCCAGCTCACCGAACAGCAATCAGCCCCAGCATTTT
-	TRBV5-1	-	TRBJ2-5	14	CASSRGRAEETQYF	TGCGCCAGCAGCAGGGGGAGGGCTGAAGAGACCCAGTACTTC
-	TRBV28	-	TRBJ2-3	15	CASSGDVTSTDTQYF	TGTGCCAGCAGTGGGGACGTTACTAGCACAGATACGCAGTATTTT
TRBD1	TRBV5-7	-	TRBJ1-1	14	CASSWGQVSTEAFF	TGTGCCAGCAGCTGGGGACAGGTGAGCACTGAAGCTTTCTTT
-	TRBV5-1	-	TRBJ1-4	11	CASKGNEKLFF	TGCGCCAGCAAGGGTAATGAAAAACTGTTTTTT
-	TRBV27	-	TRBJ2-3	12	CASSPGADTQYF	TGTGCCAGCAGTCCTGGGGCAGATACGCAGTATTTT
-	TRBV7-2	-	TRBJ1-3	15	CASSLVTGSGNTIYF	TGTGCCAGCAGCTTAGTCACAGGCTCTGGAAACACCATATATTTT
-	TRBV6-5	-	TRBJ1-3	15	CASSYQRGFGNTIYF	TGTGCCAGCAGTTATCAAAGGGGGTTCGGAAACACCATATATTTT
-	TRBV6-5	-	TRBJ2-3	14	CASSKAVPGDTQYF	TGTGCCAGCTCCAAAGCGGTTCCGGGAGATACGCAGTATTTT
-	TRBV5-1	-	TRBJ1-6	15	CASTVQASYNSPLHF	TGCGCCAGCACGGTCCAAGCTTCCTATAATTCACCCCTCCACTTT
-	TRBV7-2	few	TRBJ1-2	15	CASSLGYPKNYGYTF	TGTGCCAGCAGCTTAGGGTATCCGAAGAACTATGGCTACACCTTC
-	TRBV30	-	TRBJ1-2	16	CAWRSPGRSWTYGYTF	TGTGCCTGGAGGTCCCCGGGACGCAGCTGGACCTATGGCTACACCTTC
-	TRBV5-8	-	TRBJ1-2	15	CASSLLMVGVRGYTF	TGTGCCAGCAGCCTCCTGATGGTCGGGGTGAGGGGCTACACCTTC
-	TRBV18	-	TRBJ2-2	12	CASSLNTGELFF	TGTGCCAGCTCACTTAACACCGGGGAGCTGTTTTTT
-	TRBV6-6	-	TRBJ1-2	14	CASSYSQQGGGYTF	TGTGCCAGCAGTTACTCCCAACAGGGTGGCGGCTACACCTTC
-	TRBV6-6	-	TRBJ1-2	14	CASSSRGLNYGYTF	TGTGCCAGCAGTTCCCGGGGACTTAACTATGGCTACACCTTC
-	TRBV19	-	TRBJ2-6	18	CASSMAGSSTVGANVLTF	TGTGCCAGTAGTATGGCAGGATCCAGCACGGTTGGGGCCAACGTCCTGACTTTC
TRBD1	TRBV7-9	-	TRBJ1-4	15	CASSLQGATNEKLFF	TGTGCCAGCAGCTTACAGGGGGCTACTAATGAAAAACTGTTTTTT
-	TRBV19	few	TRBJ1-5	15	CASSIDTSRNQPQHF	TGTGCCAGTAGTATAGATACATCCCGCAATCAGCCCCAGCATTTT